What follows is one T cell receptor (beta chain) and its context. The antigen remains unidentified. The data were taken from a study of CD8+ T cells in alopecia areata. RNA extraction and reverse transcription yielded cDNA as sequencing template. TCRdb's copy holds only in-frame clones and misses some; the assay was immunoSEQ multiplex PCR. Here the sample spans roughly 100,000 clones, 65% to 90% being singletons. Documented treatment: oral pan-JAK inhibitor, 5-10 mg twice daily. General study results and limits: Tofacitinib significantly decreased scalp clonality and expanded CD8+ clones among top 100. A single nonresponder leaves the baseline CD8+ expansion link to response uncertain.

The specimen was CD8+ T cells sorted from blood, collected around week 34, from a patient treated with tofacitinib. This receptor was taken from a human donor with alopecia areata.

Here the CDR3 reads CAWSTSEGYEQYF. The DNA for the CDR3 is TGTGCCTGGAGTACCTCGGAGGGGTACGAGCAGTACTTC. The V and J genes are TRBV30 and TRBJ2-7; TRBD2 might be the D (6 bases). Between the trimmed V and J ends, which lost 2 bases and 4 bases, there was a span of 12 bases. CDR1 is GTSNPN, CDR2 SVGIG, per germline (reference sequence). This CDR3 is built from 13 residues.